The rows below give T cell receptor beta chains drawn from one sample of a study of cytomegalovirus exposure and HLA in healthy donors. Assay: immunoSEQ multiplex PCR; the TCRdb copy retains only in-frame clones and omits some. This table has around 58,000 clones, more than 60% appearing once. The sequenced material came from PBMCs. The receptors were gathered from a male donor in good health and CMV-seropositive. CDR3s leave out the opening cysteine and the closing phenylalanine or tryptophan. Each record gives: J gene, clone size, V gene, CDR3 protein. Not every row has a clone size; where given, it reads once, few, many or a size class.

>TRBJ1-6|few|TRBV5-1
ASSEGSYNSPLH
>TRBJ2-5|NA|TRBV19
ASSSRGEGGETQY
>TRBJ2-7|NA|TRBV11-3
ASSNTGSNEQY
>TRBJ2-1|NA|TRBV19
ASRTGTGSENEQF
>TRBJ2-5|NA|TRBV4-1
ASSQKHRGRQETQY
>TRBJ2-1|NA|TRBV7-2
ASSLGSGYNEQF
>TRBJ2-7|few|TRBV10-2
ASRRDRINEQY
>TRBJ1-2|NA|TRBV2
ASREASLPNYGYT
>TRBJ1-1|few|TRBV7-8
ASSSQGLGKTEAF
>TRBJ1-2|NA|TRBV27
ASSAGRGTANYGYT
>TRBJ1-4|few|TRBV5-6
ASSGSSTGVEKLF
>TRBJ1-4|NA|TRBV30
AWSGERGSNEKLF
>TRBJ1-1|NA|TRBV5-1
ASRPGDRGNTEAF
>TRBJ2-1|NA|TRBV2
ASSEWASEQF
>TRBJ2-1|NA|TRBV15
ATSRGGGGYAEQF
>TRBJ2-7|NA|TRBV10-2
ASSESGVPYEQY
>TRBJ1-4|NA|TRBV7-9
ASRSGQREEKLF
>TRBJ1-1|few|TRBV6-1
ASSGDQGYNTEAF
>TRBJ2-2|NA|TRBV2
ASSEASTNTGELF
>TRBJ1-2|NA|TRBV7-2
ASSLGGQGRFVGYT
>TRBJ1-2|NA|TRBV7-2
ASSLSPYLASRTYGYT
>TRBJ2-1|NA|TRBV4-2
ASSPQGELF
>TRBJ2-3|NA|TRBV4-3
ASSPLLAGLGTDTQY
>TRBJ1-3|few|TRBV18
ASSPDNGNTIY
>TRBJ1-2|NA|TRBV29-1
SVGGDYGYT
>TRBJ2-2|NA|TRBV28
ASSSDEGGELF
>TRBJ1-4|NA|TRBV4-3
ASSQVRGLTNEKLF
>TRBJ1-2|NA|TRBV4-1
ASSQEVRTERNYGYT
>TRBJ1-2|NA|TRBV5-1
ASRLHGDSRSRGYT
>TRBJ1-2|NA|TRBV5-5
ASSLRQLGANYGYT
>TRBJ1-5|NA|TRBV9
ASSVGGSPLDNQPQH
>TRBJ2-7|NA|TRBV30
AWSGGSYEQY
>TRBJ2-2|NA|TRBV9
ASSAALAGYTGELF
>TRBJ1-5|NA|TRBV5-8
ASSLDSYSNQPQH
>TRBJ2-2|NA|TRBV7-3
ASSLMSSNTGELF
>TRBJ1-4|few|TRBV5-4
ASSTRTGIGINEKLF
>TRBJ1-4|NA|TRBV7-9
ASSAISGGTNEKLF
>TRBJ1-4|NA|TRBV4-1
ASSPGQGAFNEKLF
>TRBJ2-3|NA|TRBV7-9
ASSWGTTEGDTQY
>TRBJ2-7|NA|TRBV6-6
ASSRVAGALYEQY
>TRBJ2-7|once|TRBV18
ASSPVGRGYEQY
>TRBJ1-1|NA|TRBV5-1
ASSSGGWGSVAEAF
>TRBJ1-6|few|TRBV30
AWSGGQGYNSPLH
>TRBJ2-5|NA|TRBV7-6
ASAPAGGGETQY
>TRBJ2-2|NA|TRBV11-2
ASSSPKMGGLLAWELF
>TRBJ2-7|NA|TRBV11-2
ASSITGNYEQY
>TRBJ1-6|NA|TRBV7-9
ASSTGGSPLH
>TRBJ1-6|NA|TRBV18
ASSPNEQGNSPLH
>TRBJ1-1|few|TRBV4-1
ASSQGTGGVRDTEAF
>TRBJ2-7|NA|TRBV5-4
ASSGETGALEEQY
>TRBJ2-1|NA|TRBV13
ASSSQTGLAGSVSYNEQF
>TRBJ2-5|NA|TRBV5-1
ASSLVEDRAETQY
>TRBJ1-2|NA|TRBV6-5
ASSYFAGKGYGYT
>TRBJ2-3|NA|TRBV30
AWNPGAGGPNTQY
>TRBJ2-7|NA|TRBV4-3
ASSQDSSGGGFYEQY
>TRBJ2-1|NA|TRBV9
ASSPSAGGYLNEQF
>TRBJ1-6|NA|TRBV6-1
ASSQGTYNSPLH
>TRBJ1-2|NA|TRBV19
ASSTRTGTNYGYT
>TRBJ2-5|NA|TRBV7-2
ASSLSRGGAPVETQY